These 10 T cell receptor beta chains were all obtained from the same sample, sequenced in a study of T cell changes during pregnancy in multiple sclerosis. Only in-frame clones appear in the TCRdb table, and some are missing; sequencing was by immunoSEQ multiplex PCR. The sample yields around 70,000 clones, roughly 92% seen once. Sequencing used peripheral blood, obtained before pregnancy. The receptors derive from a female donor with multiple sclerosis, enrolled in a pregnancy study.

The V and J genes are TRBV5-1 and TRBJ2-7; perhaps TRBD2 as D (6 bases). Germline loops: CDR1 SGHRS, CDR2 YFSETQ. This CDR3 has 14 residues. V was cut by 3 bases and J by 5 bases, with 15 bases left in between. The chain's CDR3 is CASSSWDSNHEQYF. The CDR3 DNA reads as TGCGCCAGCAGCTCCTGGGACTCAAACCACGAGCAGTACTTC.

The rearrangement uses TRBV29-1 and TRBJ2-1; maybe TRBD2 (6 bases). Germline CDR1 is SQVTM and CDR2 is ANQGSEA. The CDR3 is 14 residues long. The V end was cut by 4 bases, the J end by 5 bases, with 15 bases between. CDR3 sequence: CSVAGVFPNNEQFF. In nucleotides, the CDR3 is TGCAGCGTTGCGGGGGTTTTCCCAAACAATGAGCAGTTCTTC.

This clone was recorded a few times. The chain's CDR3 is CASSESGSGSHPSYEQYF. CDR3 coding DNA: TGCGCCAGCAGTGAGTCGGGTAGCGGGAGCCACCCTTCCTACGAGCAGTACTTC. J is TRBJ2-7 and V is TRBV10-2; 9 bases are shared with TRBD2. This CDR3 is 18 amino acids long. After removal of 0 bases from V and 1 base from J, the junction contained 10 bases not matched to a gene. The germline V gene has CDR1 WSHSY and CDR2 SAAADI.

The chain couples TRBV1 to TRBJ2-1; the D segment call TRBD2 is taken from the table without a DNA check. TRBV1 is designated a pseudogene. CDR3 length: 16 residues. The CDR3 region has the DNA TGCACCAGCAGCCAAGATAAGGGGACTAGTGTCTATGAGCAGTTCTTC. Translating gives CTSSQDKGTSVYEQFF.

The rearrangement joins TRBV11-3 to TRBJ2-1, with 11 positions matching TRBD1. In germline, CDR1 is SGHNT, CDR2 YENEEA. V was pared by 5 bases and J by 6 bases, with 9 bases of the junction left unmatched. There are 16 residues in the CDR3. The CDR3: CASSGPGQGVGNEQFF. The CDR3 DNA sequence: TGTGCCAGCAGCGGGCCGGGACAGGGGGTAGGCAATGAGCAGTTCTTC.

The chain has TRBV11-3 and TRBJ1-2, with TRBD1 as a possible D gene (5 bases). The CDR3 length is 16 residues. CDR1 is SGHNT, CDR2 YENEEA, per germline. Trimming took 5 bases from V and 4 from J, leaving 20 bases between them. The CDR3, as DNA: TGTGCCAGCAGCCCGGCGGGGAAGCGGGGGGTCTATGGCTACACCTTC. Protein: CASSPAGKRGVYGYTF.

The J gene is TRBJ1-2, the V gene TRBV27, with D maybe TRBD1 (5 bases). This CDR3 has 15 residues. V was shortened by 0 bases and J by 4 bases, with 12 bases between the two germline ends. The germline CDR1 and CDR2 sequences are MNHEY and SMNVEV (reference sequence). CDR3 residues: CASSLSGPSPYGYTF. The CDR3, as DNA: TGTGCCAGCAGTTTATCGGGGCCTTCACCCTATGGCTACACCTTC.

The chain carries TRBV19 and TRBJ2-7; TRBD2 aligns across 9 bases. The trim removed 4 bases at V and 3 bases at J, leaving 10 bases unmatched. Germline V lookup: CDR1 LNHDA, CDR2 SQIVND (reference sequence). The CDR3 totals 16 residues. The CDR3 reads CASSNQLGLALYEQYF. The CDR3 bases are TGTGCCAGTAGTAACCAACTGGGACTAGCTCTCTACGAGCAGTACTTC.

V is TRBV5-6 and J is TRBJ2-7; D is ambiguous. Trimming shortened V by 5 bases and J by 3 bases, and 12 bases separated the two germline ends. In germline, CDR1 is SGHDT, CDR2 YYEEEE. CDR3 size: 13 residues. CDR3 residues: CASRPDRGYEQYF. The CDR3 bases are TGTGCCAGCAGGCCCGATCGCGGCTACGAGCAGTACTTC.

V gene TRBV28 combines with J gene TRBJ2-2; D uncertain. V lost 3 bases and J lost 2, with 4 bases in between. The CDR3 covers 13 residues. Per the germline V gene, CDR1 is MDHEN and CDR2 is SYDVKM. The CDR3 bases are TGTGCCAGCAGTTTGAGCAACACCGGGGAGCTGTTTTTT. It is translated as CASSLSNTGELFF.